The 2 T cell receptor beta chains below were found in one sample sequenced in a study of T cell responses to AZD1222 COVID-19 vaccine. Libraries were prepared by immunoSEQ multiplex PCR; TCRdb keeps only in-frame clonotypes and omits some of them. Among 60,000 to 85,000 clones, 88% were seen once, and the ten largest hold around 4.8%. The specimen comprised peripheral blood, sampled 28 days after the second dose of the MenACWY control vaccine. Every receptor here comes from an adult who received the MenACWY meningococcal vaccine as a control.

The V call is TRBV11-3, the J call TRBJ2-1; D is perhaps TRBD1 (6 bases). The CDR3 length is 14 residues. CDR1 SGHNT and CDR2 YENEEA come from the germline V gene. The V gene lost 1 base and the J gene lost 6 bases, with 10 bases spanning the gap. The CDR3 coding sequence is TGTGCCAGCAGCTTAGTAGGGGGTACCAATGAGCAGTTCTTC. Its protein is CASSLVGGTNEQFF.

The chain uses TRBV10-2 and TRBJ1-2, with TRBD1 matching over 9 bases. CDR1 and CDR2 (germline): WSHSY, SAAADI. V gave up 4 bases and J gave up 5 bases; unmatched junction bases: 8. CDR3 length: 15 amino acids. The CDR3 DNA is TGCGCCAGCAGTGGGAACAGGGGGCAGGGGTATGGCTACACCTTC. This gives the protein CASSGNRGQGYGYTF.